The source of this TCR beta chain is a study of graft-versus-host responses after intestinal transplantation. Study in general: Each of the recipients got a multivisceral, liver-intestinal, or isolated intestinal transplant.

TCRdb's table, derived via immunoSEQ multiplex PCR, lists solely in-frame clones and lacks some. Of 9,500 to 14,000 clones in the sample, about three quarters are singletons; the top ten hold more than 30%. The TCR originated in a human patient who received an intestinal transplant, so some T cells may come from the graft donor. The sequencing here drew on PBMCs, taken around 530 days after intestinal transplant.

CDR3 DNA: TGTGCCAGCAGTCAAGGAGCGGGTCCTCAAGAGACCCAGTACTTC. Translated: CASSQGAGPQETQYF. This sequence joins TRBV6-6 and TRBJ2-5; D is perhaps TRBD2 (6 bases). The germline CDR1 and CDR2 sequences are MNHNY and SVGAGI (reference sequence). V was clipped by 5 bases and J by 2 bases, with 15 bases between them. The CDR3 covers 15 residues.